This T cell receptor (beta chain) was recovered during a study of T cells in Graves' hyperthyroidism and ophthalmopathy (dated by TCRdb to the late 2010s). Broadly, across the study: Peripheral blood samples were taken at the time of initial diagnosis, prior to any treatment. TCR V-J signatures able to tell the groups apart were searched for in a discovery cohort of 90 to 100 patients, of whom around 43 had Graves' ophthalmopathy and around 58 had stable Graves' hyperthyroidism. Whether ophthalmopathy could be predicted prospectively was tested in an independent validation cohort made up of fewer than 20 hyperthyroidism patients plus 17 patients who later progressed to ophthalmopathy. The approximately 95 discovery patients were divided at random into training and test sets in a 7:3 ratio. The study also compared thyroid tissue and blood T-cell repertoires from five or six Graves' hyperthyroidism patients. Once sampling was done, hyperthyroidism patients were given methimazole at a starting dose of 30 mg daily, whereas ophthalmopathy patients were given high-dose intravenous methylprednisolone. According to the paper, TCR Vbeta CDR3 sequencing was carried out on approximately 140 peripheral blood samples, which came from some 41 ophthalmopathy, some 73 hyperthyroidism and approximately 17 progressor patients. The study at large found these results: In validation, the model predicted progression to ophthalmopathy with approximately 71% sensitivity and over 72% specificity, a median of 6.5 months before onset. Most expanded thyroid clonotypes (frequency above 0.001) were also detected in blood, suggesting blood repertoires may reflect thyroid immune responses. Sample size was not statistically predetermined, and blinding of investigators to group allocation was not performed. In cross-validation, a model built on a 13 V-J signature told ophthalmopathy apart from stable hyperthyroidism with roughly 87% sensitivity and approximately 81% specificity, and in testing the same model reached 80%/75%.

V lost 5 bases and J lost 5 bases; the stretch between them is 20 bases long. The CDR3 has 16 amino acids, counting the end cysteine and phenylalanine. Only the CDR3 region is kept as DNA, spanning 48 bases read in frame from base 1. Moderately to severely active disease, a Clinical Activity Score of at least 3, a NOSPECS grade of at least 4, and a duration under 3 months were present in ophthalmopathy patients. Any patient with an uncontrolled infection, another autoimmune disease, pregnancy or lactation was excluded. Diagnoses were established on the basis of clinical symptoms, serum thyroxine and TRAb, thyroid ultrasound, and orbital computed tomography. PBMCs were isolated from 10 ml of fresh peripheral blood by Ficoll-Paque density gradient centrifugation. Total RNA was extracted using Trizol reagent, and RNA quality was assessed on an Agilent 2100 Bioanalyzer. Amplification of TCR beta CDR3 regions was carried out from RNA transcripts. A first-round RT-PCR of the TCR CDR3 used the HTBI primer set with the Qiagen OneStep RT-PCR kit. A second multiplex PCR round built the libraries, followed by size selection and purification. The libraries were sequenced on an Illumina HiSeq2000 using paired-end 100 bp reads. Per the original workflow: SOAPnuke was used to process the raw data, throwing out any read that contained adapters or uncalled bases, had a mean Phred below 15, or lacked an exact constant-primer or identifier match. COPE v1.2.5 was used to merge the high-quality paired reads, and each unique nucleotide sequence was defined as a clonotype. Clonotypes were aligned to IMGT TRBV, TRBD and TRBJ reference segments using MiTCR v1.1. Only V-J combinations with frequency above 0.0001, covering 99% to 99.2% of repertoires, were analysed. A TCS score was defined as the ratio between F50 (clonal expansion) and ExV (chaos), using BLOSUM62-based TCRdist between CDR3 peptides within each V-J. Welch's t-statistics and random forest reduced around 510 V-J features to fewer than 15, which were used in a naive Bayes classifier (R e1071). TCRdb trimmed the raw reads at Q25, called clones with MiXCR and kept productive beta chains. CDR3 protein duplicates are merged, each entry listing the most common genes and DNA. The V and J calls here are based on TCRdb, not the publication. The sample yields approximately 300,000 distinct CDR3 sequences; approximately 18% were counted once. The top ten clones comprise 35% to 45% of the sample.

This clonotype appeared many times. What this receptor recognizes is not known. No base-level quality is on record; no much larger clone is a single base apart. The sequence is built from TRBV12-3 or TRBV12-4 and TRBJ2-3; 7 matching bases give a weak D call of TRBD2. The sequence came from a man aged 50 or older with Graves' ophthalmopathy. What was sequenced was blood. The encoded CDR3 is CASSPLEGGGGDTQYF. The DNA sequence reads TGTGCCAGCAGTCCCCTGGAGGGAGGGGGGGGAGATACGCAGTATTTT.